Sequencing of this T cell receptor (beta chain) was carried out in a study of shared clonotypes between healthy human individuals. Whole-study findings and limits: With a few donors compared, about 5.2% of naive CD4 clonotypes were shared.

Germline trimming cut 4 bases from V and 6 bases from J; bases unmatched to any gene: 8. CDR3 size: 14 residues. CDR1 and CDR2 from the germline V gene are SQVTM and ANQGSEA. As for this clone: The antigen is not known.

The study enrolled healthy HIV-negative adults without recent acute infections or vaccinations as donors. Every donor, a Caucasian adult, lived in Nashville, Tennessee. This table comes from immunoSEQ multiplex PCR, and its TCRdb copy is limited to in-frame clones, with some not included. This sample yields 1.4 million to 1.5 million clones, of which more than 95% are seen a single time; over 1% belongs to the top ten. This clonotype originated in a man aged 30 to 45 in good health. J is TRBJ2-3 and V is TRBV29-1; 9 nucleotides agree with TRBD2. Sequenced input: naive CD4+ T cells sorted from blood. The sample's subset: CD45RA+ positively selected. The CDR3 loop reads CSVVGREGPDTQYF. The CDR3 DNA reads TGCAGCGTTGTGGGGCGGGAGGGCCCCGATACGCAGTATTTT.